The clone carrying this T cell receptor beta chain has only one observation. Generated by immunoSEQ multiplex PCR, the TCRdb table keeps only in-frame clones and is missing some. The sample has around 160,000 clones, more than 75% seen once; the top ten hold about 2.7%. The sample comes from a study of cytomegalovirus exposure and HLA in healthy donors. The V gene's germline CDR1 is MGHRA and CDR2 YSYEKL. The CDR3 consists of 17 residues. Trimming removed 0 bases from V and 8 bases from J, with 17 bases in between. The receptor's source is a man aged 18 to 35 in good health and CMV-seronegative. The sequenced sample was PBMCs. The chain uses TRBV4-1 and TRBJ1-6; D unresolved. The CDR3 here is CASSQDWLESFHSPLHF. Written as DNA, the CDR3 is TGCGCCAGCAGCCAAGATTGGTTAGAAAGCTTTCATTCACCCCTCCACTTT.